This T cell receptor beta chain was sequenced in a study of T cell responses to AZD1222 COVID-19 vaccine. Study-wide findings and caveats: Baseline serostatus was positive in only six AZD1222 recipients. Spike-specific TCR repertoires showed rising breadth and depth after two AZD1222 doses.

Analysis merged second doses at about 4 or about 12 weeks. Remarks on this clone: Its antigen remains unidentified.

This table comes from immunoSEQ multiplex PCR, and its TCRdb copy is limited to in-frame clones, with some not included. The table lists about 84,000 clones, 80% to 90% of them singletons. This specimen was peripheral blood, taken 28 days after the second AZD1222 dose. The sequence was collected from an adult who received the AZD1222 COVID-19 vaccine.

CDR3 loop: CASSLSGGAYNEQFF. CDR3 nucleotide sequence: TGTGCCAGCAGCTTAAGCGGGGGGGCCTACAATGAGCAGTTCTTC. The chain is built from TRBV7-2 and TRBJ2-1; 10 nucleotides agree with TRBD2. The CDR3 is 15 amino acids. Trimming took 2 bases from V and 2 from J; bases not matched to a gene: 0. Per the germline V gene, CDR1 is SGHTA and CDR2 is FQGNSA. Full variable domain (rest looked up from reference TRBV7-2 and TRBJ2-1): GAGVSQSPSNKVTEKGKDVELRCDPISGHTALYWYRQSLGQGLEFLIYFQGNSAPDKSGLPSDRFSAERTGGSVSTLTIQRTQQEDSAVYLCASSLSGGAYNEQFFGPGTRLTVL.